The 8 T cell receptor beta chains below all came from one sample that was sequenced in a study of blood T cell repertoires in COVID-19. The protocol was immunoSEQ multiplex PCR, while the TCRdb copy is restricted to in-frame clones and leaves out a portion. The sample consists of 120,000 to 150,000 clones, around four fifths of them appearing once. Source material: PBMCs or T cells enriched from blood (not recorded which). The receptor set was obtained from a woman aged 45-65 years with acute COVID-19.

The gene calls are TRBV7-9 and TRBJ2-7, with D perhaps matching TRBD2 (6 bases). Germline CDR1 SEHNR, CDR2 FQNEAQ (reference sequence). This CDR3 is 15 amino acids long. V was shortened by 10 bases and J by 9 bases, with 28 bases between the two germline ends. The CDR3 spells CATGQTGGVRTRQYF. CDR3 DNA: TGTGCCACAGGCCAAACAGGCGGGGTACGGACTCGGCAGTACTTC.

DNA for the CDR3: TGTGCCAGCAGTATAAGCGGGAGGGACAACAATGAGCAGTTCTTC. This codes for CASSISGRDNNEQFF. The chain combines TRBV6-5 with TRBJ2-1; 10 nucleotides agree with TRBD2. This CDR3 has 15 residues. From germline, CDR1 is MNHEY and CDR2 SVGAGI. V gave up 5 bases and J gave up 5 bases; unmatched junction bases: 6.

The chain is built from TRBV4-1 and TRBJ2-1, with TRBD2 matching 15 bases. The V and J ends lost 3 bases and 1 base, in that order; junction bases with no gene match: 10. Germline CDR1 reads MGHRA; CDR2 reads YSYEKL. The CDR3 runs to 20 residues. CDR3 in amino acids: CASSHPRTSGRGRSYNEQFF. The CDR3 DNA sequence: TGCGCCAGCAGCCATCCCCGGACTAGCGGGAGGGGTAGGTCCTACAATGAGCAGTTCTTC.

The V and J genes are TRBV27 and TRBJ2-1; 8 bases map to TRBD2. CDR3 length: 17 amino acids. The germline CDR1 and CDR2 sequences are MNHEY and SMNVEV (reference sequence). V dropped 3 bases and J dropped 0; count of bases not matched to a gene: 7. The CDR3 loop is CASSLGLSGSSYNEQFF. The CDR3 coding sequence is TGTGCCAGCAGTTTGGGCCTGAGCGGGAGCTCCTACAATGAGCAGTTCTTC.

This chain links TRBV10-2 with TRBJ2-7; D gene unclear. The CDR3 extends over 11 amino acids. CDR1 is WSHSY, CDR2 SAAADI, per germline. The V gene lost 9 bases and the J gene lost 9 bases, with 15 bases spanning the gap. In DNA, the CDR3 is TGCGCCAGTCCCCGGGTCGGAGTGCAGTACTTC. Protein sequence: CASPRVGVQYF.

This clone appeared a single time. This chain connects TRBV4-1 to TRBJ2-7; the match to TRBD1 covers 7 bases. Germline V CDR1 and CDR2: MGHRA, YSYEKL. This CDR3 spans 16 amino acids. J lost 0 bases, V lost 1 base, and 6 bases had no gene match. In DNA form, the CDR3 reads TGCGCCAGCAGCCAAGGACAGGGAACGAGCTCCTACGAGCAGTACTTC. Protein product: CASSQGQGTSSYEQYF.

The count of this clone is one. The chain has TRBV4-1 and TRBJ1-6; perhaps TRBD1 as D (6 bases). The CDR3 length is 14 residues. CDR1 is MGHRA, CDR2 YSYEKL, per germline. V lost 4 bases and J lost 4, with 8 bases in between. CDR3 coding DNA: TGCGCCAGCAGCCCGGACAGTTATAATTCACCCCTCCACTTT. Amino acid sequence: CASSPDSYNSPLHF.

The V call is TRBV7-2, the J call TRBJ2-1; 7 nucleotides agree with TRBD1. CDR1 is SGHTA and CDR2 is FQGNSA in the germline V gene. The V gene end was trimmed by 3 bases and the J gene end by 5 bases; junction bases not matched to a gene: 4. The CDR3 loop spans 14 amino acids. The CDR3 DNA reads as TGTGCCAGCAGCTTTAGACAGGGTCACAATGAGCAGTTCTTC. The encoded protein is CASSFRQGHNEQFF.